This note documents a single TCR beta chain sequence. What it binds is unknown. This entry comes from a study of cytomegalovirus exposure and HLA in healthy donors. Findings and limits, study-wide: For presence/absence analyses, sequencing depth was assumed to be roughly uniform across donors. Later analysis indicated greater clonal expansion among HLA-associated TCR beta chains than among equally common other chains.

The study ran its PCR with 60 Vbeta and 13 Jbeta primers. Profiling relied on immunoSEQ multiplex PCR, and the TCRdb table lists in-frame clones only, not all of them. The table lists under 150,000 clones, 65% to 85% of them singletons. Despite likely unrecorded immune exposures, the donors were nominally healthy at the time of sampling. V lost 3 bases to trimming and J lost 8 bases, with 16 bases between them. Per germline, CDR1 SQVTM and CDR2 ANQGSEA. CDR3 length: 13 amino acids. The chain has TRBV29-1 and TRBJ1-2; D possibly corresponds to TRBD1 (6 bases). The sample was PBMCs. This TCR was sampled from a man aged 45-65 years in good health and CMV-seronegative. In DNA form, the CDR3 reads TGCAGCGTTGATGGACAAGCCCAGGGGGGCTACACCTTC. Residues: CSVDGQAQGGYTF.